Listed below are T cell receptor beta chains from one sample, sequenced in a study of immune evolution from preneoplasia to lung adenocarcinoma. Generated by immunoSEQ multiplex PCR, the TCRdb table keeps only in-frame clones and is missing some. The repertoire holds about 4,600 clones, with more than 60% as singletons. Specimen: FFPE minimally invasive lung adenocarcinoma tissue. These receptors were taken from a person aged 55-80 years with lung adenocarcinoma. Each CDR3 is given with its conserved first and last residue. Each record gives: J gene, V gene, CDR3 protein.

>TRBJ2-7|TRBV27
CASSPESGEQYF
>TRBJ2-7|TRBV5-1
CASSLGVGDEQYF
>TRBJ2-3|TRBV10-1
CASSESSGSTQYF
>TRBJ1-1|TRBV6-1
CASSELYTEAFF
>TRBJ2-1|TRBV14
CASSQESGFLNEQFF
>TRBJ2-1|TRBV15
CATSRDLKGEQFF
>TRBJ2-7|TRBV15
CATSRGTGAHEQYF
>TRBJ2-7|TRBV28
CASREGTSGDYEQYF
>TRBJ2-5|TRBV5-1
CASSQGRGTETQYF
>TRBJ2-1|TRBV19
CASSIMLREGEQFF
>TRBJ1-1|TRBV12-5
CASGRTGLTEAFF